The 14 T cell receptor beta chains given below trace back to one sample, sequenced in a study of Graves' ophthalmopathy and Graves' hyperthyroidism. The authors amplified TCR beta CDR3 regions, and they did so from RNA transcripts for repertoire sequencing. RT-PCR with HTBI primers came first, then second-round multiplex PCR. MiXCR, run by TCRdb on the multiplex PCR reads, gives a single entry per CDR3 protein. The sample contains over a million distinct CDR3 sequences, about 36% of which appear only once. The sequencing input was peripheral blood or thyroid tissue (not recorded which). These receptors all come from an adult man with Graves' hyperthyroidism.

The chain combines TRBV12-3 or TRBV12-4 with TRBJ2-7; D may be TRBD1 or TRBD2 (5 bases each). V lost 1 base to trimming and J lost 2 bases, with 12 bases between them. The CDR3 sequence is 15 residues long. The chain's CDR3 is CASSLDGAGPYEQYF. The CDR3 bases are TGTGCCAGCAGTTTAGACGGGGCAGGGCCCTACGAGCAGTACTTC.

CDR3 coding DNA: TGTGCCATCAGTGCCAGGGGGGCAGAAGGGGAGACCCACTCTGGGGCCAACGTCCTGACTTTC. It yields the protein CAISARGAEGETHSGANVLTF. The chain uses TRBV10-3 and TRBJ2-6, with D possibly TRBD1 on 7 matching bases. There are 21 residues in the CDR3. Looked up from germline, CDR1 is ENHRY and CDR2 is SYGVKD. V was trimmed by 4 bases and J by 0 bases, leaving 25 bases between them.

The chain joins TRBV14 to TRBJ2-7; 10 bases map to TRBD1. V dropped 1 base and J dropped 0; count of bases not matched to a gene: 9. Germline CDR1 and CDR2: SGHDN and FVKESK. CDR3 length: 18 amino acids. CDR3 sequence: CASSQAHPGTGASYEQYF. The CDR3 region has the DNA TGTGCCAGCAGCCAAGCACACCCCGGGACAGGGGCCTCCTACGAGCAGTACTTC.

This chain links TRBV19 with TRBJ1-4, with a possible D match to TRBD1 (5 bases). Trimming removed 1 base from V and 10 bases from J, with 10 bases in between. Per germline, CDR1 LNHDA and CDR2 SQIVND (reference sequence). This CDR3 comprises 13 residues. DNA for the CDR3: TGTGCCAGTAGTATAGCTACAGGCGGAAAACTGTTTTTT. Its translation: CASSIATGGKLFF.

CDR3 DNA: TGCGCCAGCAGCTCCCGTCCGGGCCTGAACACTGAAGCTTTCTTT. Its protein product is CASSSRPGLNTEAFF. V gene TRBV5-1 combines with J gene TRBJ1-1; no reliable D call. The germline V and J ends were trimmed by 3 bases and 0 bases, with 12 bases remaining between them. Germline loops: CDR1 SGHRS, CDR2 YFSETQ. There are 15 residues in the CDR3.

The chain is built from TRBV29-1 and TRBJ1-3; D not resolved. The CDR3 has 13 residues. Germline lookup yields CDR1 SQVTM and CDR2 ANQGSEA. The germline V and J ends were trimmed by 8 bases and 0 bases, with 11 bases remaining between them. This chain's CDR3 is CSLRRTSGNTIYF. CDR3 sequence (DNA): TGCAGCTTACGCAGGACCTCTGGAAACACCATATATTTT.

The V gene is TRBV19, the J gene TRBJ2-6, with D uncertain. The CDR3 consists of 17 residues. Germline CDR1 is LNHDA and CDR2 is SQIVND (reference sequence). V shed 5 bases and J shed 1 base, with 15 bases lying between them. The CDR3 bases are TGTGCCAGTAGTGCAGGAGTACGAATTTCTGGGGCCAACGTCCTGACTTTC. Amino acids: CASSAGVRISGANVLTF.

The rearrangement links TRBV20-1 to TRBJ1-5; no clear D. The CDR3 totals 14 residues. The germline gives CDR1 DFQATT, CDR2 SNEGSKA (reference sequence). V lost 6 bases, J lost 0 bases, and 12 bases lay in between. This CDR3 reads CSAHPAYSNQPQHF. The DNA for the CDR3 is TGCAGTGCCCACCCGGCGTATAGCAATCAGCCCCAGCATTTT.

This rearrangement joins TRBV25-1 to TRBJ2-2, with 10 bases aligning to TRBD2. CDR3 length: 16 amino acids. Per the germline V gene, CDR1 is MGHDK and CDR2 is SYGVNS. V trimming: 6 bases; J trimming: 0 bases; junction bases outside the gene matches: 4. DNA for the CDR3: TGTGCCAGCAGCGGACTAGCGGATACGAACACCGGGGAGCTGTTTTTT. Protein: CASSGLADTNTGELFF.

This clonotype was counted between two and nine times. The rearrangement uses TRBV9 and TRBJ1-5, with D perhaps TRBD1 (6 bases). The germline gives CDR1 SGDLS, CDR2 YYNGEE. Deletions cut 5 bases from V and 2 bases from J, with 14 bases between. The CDR3 runs 15 residues. CDR3 amino acids: CASRSGTLGNQPQHF. The CDR3 DNA is TGTGCCAGCAGATCCGGGACACTAGGCAATCAGCCCCAGCATTTT.

This clonotype was detected only a few times. The chain carries TRBV25-1 and TRBJ1-1; 8 bases fit TRBD1. Germline assignment: CDR1 MGHDK and CDR2 SYGVNS. Trimming at V came to 6 bases and at J to 3 bases, leaving 3 bases not matched to a gene. CDR3 length equals 13 residues. The CDR3 reads CASSRGRYTEAFF. Here the CDR3 DNA reads TGTGCCAGCAGCAGGGGGCGTTACACTGAAGCTTTCTTT.

This clonotype was picked up a small number of times. The rearrangement uses TRBV29-1 and TRBJ2-2, with D unresolved. The CDR3 covers 13 residues. Trimming removed 1 base from V and 8 bases from J, with 11 bases in between. The germline V gene encodes CDR1 SQVTM and CDR2 ANQGSEA. The DNA for the CDR3 is TGCAGCGTTGAAGCAGAGTTGTGGGGGGAGCTGTTTTTT. It yields the protein CSVEAELWGELFF.

The chain recombines TRBV25-1 with TRBJ1-1; TRBD1 matches at 7 bases. V lost 1 base, J lost 6 bases, and 5 bases stayed unmatched. This CDR3 is built from 14 residues. Germline V gives CDR1 MGHDK, CDR2 SYGVNS. The CDR3 DNA follows: TGTGCCAGCAGTGAATCCAGGGGGGCCGCTGAAGCTTTCTTT. Amino acid sequence: CASSESRGAAEAFF. The full variable domain, rest sourced from reference TRBV25-1 and TRBJ1-1, is EADIYQTPRYLVIGTGKKITLECSQTMGHDKMYWYQQDPGMELHLIHYSYGVNSTEKGDLSSESTVSRIRTEHFPLTLESARPSHTSQYLCASSESRGAAEAFFGQGTRLTVV.

J is TRBJ1-5 and V is TRBV10-3; 7 bases match TRBD1. V shed 7 bases and J 5 bases; nucleotides not matched to a gene: 8. Per the germline V gene, CDR1 is ENHRY and CDR2 is SYGVKD. The CDR3 contains 14 residues. CDR3 loop: CAINGPGGDQPQHF. The CDR3 region has the DNA TGTGCCATCAATGGACCAGGGGGGGATCAGCCCCAGCATTTT.